These 9 T cell receptor beta chains were all obtained from the same sample, sequenced in a study of cytomegalovirus exposure and HLA in healthy donors. 60 Vbeta and 13 Jbeta primers were used in PCR. Clones were read by immunoSEQ multiplex PCR, and TCRdb kept only the in-frame ones, dropping some. There are fewer than 150,000 clones in the sample; 82% occur only once, and approximately 2.3% lies in the top ten. The sample comprised PBMCs. These receptors came from a male donor in good health and CMV-seronegative.

The rearrangement joins TRBV30 to TRBJ1-2, with D possibly being TRBD1 (6 bases). Per the germline V gene, CDR1 is GTSNPN and CDR2 is SVGIG (reference sequence). The V end was cut by 6 bases, the J end by 8 bases, with 25 bases between. This CDR3 contains 15 residues. For the CDR3, the DNA is TGTGCCTGTTCAAAAGGGACACTCCAAGTGGGCGGCTACACCTTC. Its protein product is CACSKGTLQVGGYTF.

This clone appeared a single time. Other DNA sequences of this sample code for an identical CDR3. This chain joins TRBV5-6 and TRBJ2-1, with 11 bases lining up with TRBD2. Trimming cost V 1 base and J 3 bases; bases outside gene matches: 0. The CDR3 length is 15 residues. Germline-derived CDR1 and CDR2 are SGHDT and YYEEEE. Written as DNA, the CDR3 is TGTGCCAGCAGCTTGACTAGCGGGGGCTACAATGAGCAGTTCTTC. Its translation is CASSLTSGGYNEQFF.

The chain employs TRBV7-3 and TRBJ2-2; D unclear. Germline V CDR1 and CDR2: SGHTA, FQGTGA. This CDR3 is built from 15 residues. V was cut by 2 bases and J by 6 bases, with 13 bases left in between. The CDR3 DNA reads as TGTGCCAGCAGCTTATGGGCGTCTCGTTCCGGGGAGCTGTTTTTT. Translating it yields CASSLWASRSGELFF.

This clone was detected only a few times. The chain couples TRBV4-3 to TRBJ2-7, with D hard to call. The CDR3 has 15 amino acids. The germline V gene encodes CDR1 LGHNA and CDR2 YSLEER. The V and J ends lost 1 base and 0 bases respectively, with 10 bases between them. CDR3 residues: CASSQGLDFSYEQYF. CDR3 DNA sequence: TGCGCCAGCAGCCAAGGACTCGACTTCTCCTACGAGCAGTACTTC.

This clone was detected a few times. In DNA form, the CDR3 reads TGTGCCAGTAGTACCACAGGGAGTGTGGATACGCAGTATTTT. This encodes CASSTTGSVDTQYF. The chain carries TRBV19 and TRBJ2-3, with TRBD1 as a possible D gene (6 bases). Germline V CDR1 and CDR2: LNHDA, SQIVND (reference sequence). The germline V and J ends were trimmed by 4 bases and 6 bases, with 14 bases remaining between them. The CDR3 covers 14 residues.

The genes are TRBV6-1 and TRBJ2-7; 7 bases agree with TRBD2. V gave up 4 bases and J gave up 2 bases; unmatched junction bases: 5. CDR3 length equals 14 residues. Germline values: CDR1 MNHNS, CDR2 SASEGT. The CDR3 DNA reads TGTGCCAGCAGTGCGGCGGGAGCAACCTACGAGCAGTACTTC. This gives the protein CASSAAGATYEQYF.

The V call is TRBV18, the J call TRBJ2-1, with D perhaps matching TRBD2 (6 bases). The V gene lost 0 bases and the J gene lost 7 bases, with 16 bases spanning the gap. CDR1 is KGHSH, CDR2 LQKENI, per germline. This CDR3 is built from 16 residues. Here the CDR3 reads CASSPPSSGSRNEQFF. The CDR3 DNA reads TGTGCCAGCTCACCACCGAGTAGCGGAAGCCGGAATGAGCAGTTCTTC.

The J gene is TRBJ2-5, the V gene TRBV5-6, with a weak D call TRBD2 (5 bases). Trimming took 6 bases from V and 5 from J, leaving 17 bases between them. Germline CDR1 SGHDT, CDR2 YYEEEE. There are 14 residues in the CDR3. CDR3 in DNA: TGTGCCAGCACCCCGATAGGGAGAGAGGAGACCCAGTACTTC. Residues: CASTPIGREETQYF.

This sequence joins TRBV2 and TRBJ2-4, with TRBD2 as a possible D gene (5 bases). The germline V and J ends were trimmed by 2 bases and 9 bases, with 20 bases remaining between them. The germline V gene has CDR1 SNHLY and CDR2 FYNNEI. The CDR3 is made up of 16 amino acids. The CDR3 DNA is TGTGCCAGCAGTGAATTCTCCGTTCCTACCGCGGGCATTCAGTACTTC. It translates to CASSEFSVPTAGIQYF.